This T cell receptor beta chain emerged from a study of CD8+ T cells in alopecia areata. Looking at the study overall: Administration of oral tofacitinib to treated patients was at 5 to 10 mg twice daily.

RNA extraction and reverse transcription yielded cDNA as sequencing template. TCRdb's table, derived via immunoSEQ multiplex PCR, lists solely in-frame clones and lacks some. The sample has more than 95,000 clones, under 90% seen once. Findings and caveats of the study: Many expanded lesional clones persisted during tofacitinib (in both scalp and blood). Greater clonality was observed in lesional scalp samples, especially alopecia totalis/universalis, versus normal scalp.

The treatment: oral pan-JAK inhibitor, 5-10 mg twice daily. For this clone: Its specificity is unknown.

V lost 3 bases, J lost 4 bases, and 8 bases stayed unmatched. The CDR3 contains 16 residues. Germline CDR1 MNHNS, CDR2 SASEGT. This rearrangement joins TRBV6-1 to TRBJ2-7, with 11 bases lining up with TRBD1. This clonotype was obtained from a human donor with alopecia areata. This sample comprised CD8+ T cells sorted from blood, obtained around week 34, from a patient treated with tofacitinib. The CDR3 region has the DNA TGTGCCAGCAGTGATGTCGGACAGGGGGCATCTTACGAGCAGTACTTC. Translation gives CASSDVGQGASYEQYF.